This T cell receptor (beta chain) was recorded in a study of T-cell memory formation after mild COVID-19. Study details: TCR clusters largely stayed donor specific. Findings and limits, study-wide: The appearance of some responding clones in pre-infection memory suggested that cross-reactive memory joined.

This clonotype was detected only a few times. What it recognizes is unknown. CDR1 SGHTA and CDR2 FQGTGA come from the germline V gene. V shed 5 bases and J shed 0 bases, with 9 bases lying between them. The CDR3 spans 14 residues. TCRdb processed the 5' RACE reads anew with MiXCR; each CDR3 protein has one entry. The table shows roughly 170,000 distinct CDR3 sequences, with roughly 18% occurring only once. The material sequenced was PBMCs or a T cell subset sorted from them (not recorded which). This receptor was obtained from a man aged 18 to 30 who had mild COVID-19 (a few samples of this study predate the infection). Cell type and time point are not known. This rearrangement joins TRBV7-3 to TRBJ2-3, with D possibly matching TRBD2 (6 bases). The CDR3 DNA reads TGTGCCAGCAGCGAGACTAGAAGCACAGATACGCAGTATTTT. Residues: CASSETRSTDTQYF.